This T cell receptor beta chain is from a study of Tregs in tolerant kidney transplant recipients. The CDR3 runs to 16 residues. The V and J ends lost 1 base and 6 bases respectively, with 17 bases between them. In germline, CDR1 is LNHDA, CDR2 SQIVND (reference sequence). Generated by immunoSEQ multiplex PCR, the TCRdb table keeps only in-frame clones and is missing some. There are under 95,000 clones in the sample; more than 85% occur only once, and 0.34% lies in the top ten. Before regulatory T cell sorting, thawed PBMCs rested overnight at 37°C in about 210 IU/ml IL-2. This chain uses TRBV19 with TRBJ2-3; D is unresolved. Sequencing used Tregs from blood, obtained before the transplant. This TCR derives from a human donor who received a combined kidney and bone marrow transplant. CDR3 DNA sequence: TGTGCCAGTAGTATAGTTGCCGGGTACCGAGCCGATACGCAGTATTTT. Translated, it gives CASSIVAGYRADTQYF. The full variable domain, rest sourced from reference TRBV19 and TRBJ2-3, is DGGITQSPKYLFRKEGQNVTLSCEQNLNHDAMYWYRQDPGQGLRLIYYSQIVNDFQKGDIAEGYSVSREKKESFPLTVTSAQKNPTAFYLCASSIVAGYRADTQYFGPGTRLTVL.